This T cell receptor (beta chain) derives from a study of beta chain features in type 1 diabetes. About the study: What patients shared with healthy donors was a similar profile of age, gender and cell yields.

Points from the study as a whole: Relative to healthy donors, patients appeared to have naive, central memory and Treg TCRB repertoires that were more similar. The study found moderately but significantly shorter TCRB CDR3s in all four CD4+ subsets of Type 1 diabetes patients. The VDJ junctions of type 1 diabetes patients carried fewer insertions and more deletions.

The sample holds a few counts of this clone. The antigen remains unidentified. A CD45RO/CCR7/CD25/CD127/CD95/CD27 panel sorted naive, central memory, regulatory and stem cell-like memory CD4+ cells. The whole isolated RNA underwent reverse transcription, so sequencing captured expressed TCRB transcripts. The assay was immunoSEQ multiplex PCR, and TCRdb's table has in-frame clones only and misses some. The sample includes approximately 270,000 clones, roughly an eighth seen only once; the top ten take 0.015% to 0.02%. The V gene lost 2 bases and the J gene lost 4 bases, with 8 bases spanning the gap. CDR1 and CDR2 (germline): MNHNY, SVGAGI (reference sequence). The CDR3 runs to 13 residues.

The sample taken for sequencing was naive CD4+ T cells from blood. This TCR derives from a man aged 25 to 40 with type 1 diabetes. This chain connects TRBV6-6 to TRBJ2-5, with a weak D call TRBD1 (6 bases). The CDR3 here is CASSYRDTETQYF. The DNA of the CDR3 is TGTGCCAGCAGTTACCGGGACACAGAGACCCAGTACTTC.